Following are 7 T cell receptor beta chains from one sample sequenced in a study of cytomegalovirus exposure and HLA in healthy donors. 13 Jbeta primers and 60 Vbeta primers were used for the PCR. Profiling relied on immunoSEQ multiplex PCR, and the TCRdb table lists in-frame clones only, not all of them. Of roughly 180,000 clones listed, around 80% are singletons. The specimen was PBMCs. These receptor sequences come from a girl aged 5 to 17 in good health and CMV-seropositive.

The chain combines TRBV9 with TRBJ2-2; D gene unclear. Trimming pared 1 base from V and 1 base from J, leaving 11 bases between. Germline CDR1 and CDR2: SGDLS and YYNGEE. The CDR3 loop spans 16 amino acids. CDR3 DNA sequence: TGTGCCAGCAGCGTAAAAAACTTCGAGAACACCGGGGAGCTGTTTTTT. This encodes CASSVKNFENTGELFF.

DNA for the CDR3: TGTGCCACCAGCAGGGGCGGGGATGCGGATACGCAGTATTTT. Amino acid sequence: CATSRGGDADTQYF. This rearrangement joins TRBV15 to TRBJ2-3; D may be TRBD2 (6 bases). Germline-derived CDR1 and CDR2 are LNHNV and YYDKDF (reference sequence). The CDR3 is made up of 14 amino acids. Trimming removed 3 bases from V and 6 bases from J, with 13 bases in between.

The J gene is TRBJ2-7, the V gene TRBV7-6; 9 bases are a match to TRBD2. Trimming took 1 base from V and 2 from J; bases not matched to a gene: 3. In germline, CDR1 is SGHVS, CDR2 FNYEAQ. The CDR3 runs to 15 residues. This chain's CDR3 is CASSLEAGGTYEQYF. In DNA, the CDR3 is TGTGCCAGCAGCTTAGAAGCGGGAGGCACCTACGAGCAGTACTTC. Supplemented by reference TRBV7-6 and TRBJ2-7, the full variable domain reads GAGVSQSPRYKVTKRGQDVALRCDPISGHVSLYWYRQALGQGPEFLTYFNYEAQQDKSGLPNDRFSAERPEGSISTLTIQRTEQRDSAMYRCASSLEAGGTYEQYFGPGTRLTVT.

The J gene is TRBJ2-1, the V gene TRBV6-5; TRBD2 agrees at 7 bases. Germline V gives CDR1 MNHEY, CDR2 SVGAGI. There are 15 residues in the CDR3. The J segment lost 4 bases and the V segment lost 6 bases, leaving 9 bases of the junction unmatched. CDR3 bases: TGTGCCAGCAGACTGAGCGGGATCGGGTACAATGAGCAGTTCTTC. This gives the protein CASRLSGIGYNEQFF.

The gene calls are TRBV19 and TRBJ2-4; 8 bases map to TRBD1. CDR1 is LNHDA and CDR2 is SQIVND in the germline V gene (reference sequence). Trimming at V came to 5 bases and at J to 8 bases, leaving 14 bases not matched to a gene. CDR3 length equals 16 residues. As DNA, the CDR3 is TGTGCCAGTAGTCGCCAGGGGGCGATTCTGGGCGACATTCAGTACTTC. Translation: CASSRQGAILGDIQYF.

The chain carries TRBV2 and TRBJ2-7, with D possibly TRBD1 on 5 matching bases. Trimming pared 8 bases from V and 3 bases from J, leaving 14 bases between. This CDR3 contains 13 residues. Germline V gene sequence: CDR1 SNHLY, CDR2 FYNNEI. The CDR3 DNA reads TGTGCCAGCGGCCCGACAGATGTCTACGAGCAGTACTTC. Amino acids: CASGPTDVYEQYF.

The chain combines TRBV6-5 with TRBJ2-7; 9 bases line up with TRBD1. Germline V gene sequence: CDR1 MNHEY, CDR2 SVGAGI. Trimming removed 1 base from V and 4 bases from J; junction bases left unmatched: 5. The CDR3 sequence is 15 residues long. As DNA, the CDR3 is TGTGCCAGCAGTTACTTGGGACAGGGCTTATACGAGCAGTACTTC. Its protein product is CASSYLGQGLYEQYF.